This TCR beta chain was identified in a study of shared clonotypes between healthy human individuals. This clone has just a few counts. Germline V gives CDR1 GTSNPN, CDR2 SVGIG (reference sequence). The CDR3 runs to 16 residues. V was shortened by 1 base and J by 6 bases, with 20 bases between the two germline ends. Here immunoSEQ multiplex PCR was the method, and the copy in TCRdb shows in-frame clones only, minus some. Seen here are about 330,000 clones, approximately 79% observed once, and the top ten hold over 9%. This chain uses TRBV30 with TRBJ2-3; possible D gene TRBD1, 5 bases. Sample: memory CD4+ T cells sorted from blood. The subset: CD45RA-negative fraction. This clonotype was obtained from a man under 40 in good health. The CDR3 loop is CAWSALGQGRQDTQYF. The CDR3 bases are TGTGCCTGGAGTGCCTTGGGGCAGGGAAGGCAGGATACGCAGTATTTT.